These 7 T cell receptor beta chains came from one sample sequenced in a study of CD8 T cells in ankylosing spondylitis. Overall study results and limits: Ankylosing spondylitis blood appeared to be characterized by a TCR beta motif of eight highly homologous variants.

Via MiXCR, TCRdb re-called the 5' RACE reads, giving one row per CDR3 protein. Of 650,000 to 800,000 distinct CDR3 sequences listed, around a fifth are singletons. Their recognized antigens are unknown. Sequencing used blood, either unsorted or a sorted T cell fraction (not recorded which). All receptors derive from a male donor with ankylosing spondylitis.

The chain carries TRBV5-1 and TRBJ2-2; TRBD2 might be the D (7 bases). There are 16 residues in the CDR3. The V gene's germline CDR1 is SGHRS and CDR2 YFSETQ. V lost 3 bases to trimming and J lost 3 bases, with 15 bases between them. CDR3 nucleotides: TGCGCCAGCAGCTCCCCCGGGGGGCTCGACACCGGGGAGCTGTTTTTT. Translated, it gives CASSSPGGLDTGELFF.

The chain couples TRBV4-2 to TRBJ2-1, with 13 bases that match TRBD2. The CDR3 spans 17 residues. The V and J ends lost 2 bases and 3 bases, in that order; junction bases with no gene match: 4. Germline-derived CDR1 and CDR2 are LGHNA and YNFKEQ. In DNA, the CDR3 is TGTGCCAGCAGCCAAACGACTAGCGGGGGGCTCTACAATGAGCAGTTCTTC. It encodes CASSQTTSGGLYNEQFF.

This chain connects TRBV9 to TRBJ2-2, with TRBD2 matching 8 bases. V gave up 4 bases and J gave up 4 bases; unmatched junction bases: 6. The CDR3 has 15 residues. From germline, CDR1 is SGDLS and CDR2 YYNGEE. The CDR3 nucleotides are TGTGCCAGCAGCCCCCCCAGCGGGGGCACCGGGGAGCTGTTTTTT. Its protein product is CASSPPSGGTGELFF.

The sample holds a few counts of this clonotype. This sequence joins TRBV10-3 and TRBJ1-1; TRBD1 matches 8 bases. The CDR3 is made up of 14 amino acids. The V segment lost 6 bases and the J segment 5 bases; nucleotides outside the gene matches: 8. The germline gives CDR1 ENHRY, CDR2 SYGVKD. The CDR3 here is CAISGRQGRTEAFF. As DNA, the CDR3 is TGTGCCATCAGCGGAAGACAGGGGCGAACTGAAGCTTTCTTT.

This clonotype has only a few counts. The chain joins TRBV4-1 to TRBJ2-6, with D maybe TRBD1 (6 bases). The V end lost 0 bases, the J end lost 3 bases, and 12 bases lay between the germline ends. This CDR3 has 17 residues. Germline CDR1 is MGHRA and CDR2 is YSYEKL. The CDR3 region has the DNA TGCGCCAGCAGCCAAGAAAGTACAGGGAATGGGGCCAACGTCCTGACTTTC. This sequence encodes CASSQESTGNGANVLTF.

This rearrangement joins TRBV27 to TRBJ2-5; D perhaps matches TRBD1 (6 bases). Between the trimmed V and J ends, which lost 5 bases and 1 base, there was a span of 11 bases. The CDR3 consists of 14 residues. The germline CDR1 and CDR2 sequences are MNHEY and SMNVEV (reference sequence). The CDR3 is CASSPDSIQETQYF. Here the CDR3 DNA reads TGTGCCAGCAGTCCGGACAGCATCCAAGAGACCCAGTACTTC.

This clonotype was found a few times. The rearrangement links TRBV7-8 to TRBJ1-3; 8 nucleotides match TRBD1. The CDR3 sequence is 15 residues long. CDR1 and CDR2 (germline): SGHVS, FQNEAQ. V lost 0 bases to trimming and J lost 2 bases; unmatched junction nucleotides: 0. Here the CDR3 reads CASSLATGAGNTIYF. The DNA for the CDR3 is TGTGCCAGCAGCTTAGCGACAGGGGCTGGAAACACCATATATTTT.